This TCR beta chain was recorded in a study of blood T cells in healthy people across ages. A second PCR, run for roughly 7 to 12 cycles, used a sample-barcoded 5' primer plus a J-beta primer mix. TCRdb analysed the 5' RACE reads with MiXCR anew, one entry per CDR3 protein. The repertoire holds around 500,000 distinct CDR3 sequences, approximately 26% seen once, with over 3.5% in the top ten. The study recruited healthy Caucasian donors from Russia who were aged about 6 to 100. Trimming cost V 4 bases and J 6 bases; bases outside gene matches: 9. The CDR3 runs 14 residues. The germline V gene has CDR1 SGHRS and CDR2 YFSETQ. These data also featured in a second study, about T cells of mothers and their children. From that second work: Using the M1S primer, the second PCR added sample barcodes along with 2-4 random nucleotides. There were over 10 million TCR beta CDR3 reads from each mother and several million from each child.

The sample consisted of blood. The receptor was derived from a boy younger than 10 in good health. The chain employs TRBV5-1 and TRBJ1-1, with TRBD1 matching over 7 bases. CDR3 DNA sequence: TGCGCCAGCAGCATCACGACAGGGAATCCTGAAGCTTTCTTT. Its translation: CASSITTGNPEAFF.